This TCR beta chain was sequenced during a study of blood T cell repertoires in COVID-19. Profiling relied on immunoSEQ multiplex PCR, and the TCRdb table lists in-frame clones only, not all of them. Here the sample spans about 110,000 clones, 80% to 90% being singletons. The table lists this clone with a count of one. Sequenced input: peripheral blood. The TCR comes from a woman older than 75 with acute or convalescent COVID-19.

The CDR3 DNA reads as TGTGCCAGCAGCTTCGGGGGGGCGGCAGATACGCAGTATTTT. This sequence encodes CASSFGGAADTQYF. The rearrangement uses TRBV5-5 and TRBJ2-3; 8 bases map to TRBD2. Germline V gene lookup returns CDR1 SGHKS and CDR2 YYEKEE (reference sequence). CDR3 length: 14 amino acids. The V segment lost 2 bases and the J segment 4 bases; nucleotides outside the gene matches: 3.